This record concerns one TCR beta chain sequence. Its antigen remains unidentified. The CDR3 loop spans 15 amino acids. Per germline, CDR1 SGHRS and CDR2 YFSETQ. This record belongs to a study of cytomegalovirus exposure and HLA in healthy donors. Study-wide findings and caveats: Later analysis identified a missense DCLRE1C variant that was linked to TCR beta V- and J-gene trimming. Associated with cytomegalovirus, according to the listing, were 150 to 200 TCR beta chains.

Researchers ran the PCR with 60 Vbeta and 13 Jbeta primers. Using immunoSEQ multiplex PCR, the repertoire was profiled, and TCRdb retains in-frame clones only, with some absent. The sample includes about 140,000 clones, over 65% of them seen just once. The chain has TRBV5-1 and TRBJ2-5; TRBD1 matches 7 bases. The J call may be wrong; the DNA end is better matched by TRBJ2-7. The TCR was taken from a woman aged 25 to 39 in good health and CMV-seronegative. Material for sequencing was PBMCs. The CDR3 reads CASSLVPGGSYEQYF. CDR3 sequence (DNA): TGCGCCAGCAGCTTGGTCCCAGGGGGCTCCTACGAGCAGTACTTC.